Listed below are T cell receptor beta chains from one sample, sequenced in a study of OX40 agonist ivuxolimab in advanced cancers. Assay: immunoSEQ multiplex PCR; the TCRdb copy retains only in-frame clones and omits some. Of about 68,000 clones listed, 88% are singletons. The sample was CD4+ or CD8+ T cells sorted from blood, taken in a trial of the OX40 agonist ivuxolimab. These receptors were obtained from an adult with an advanced solid tumor such as melanoma, head and neck, liver or kidney cancer. The CDR3 runs from the conserved cysteine through the conserved F or W. The order of the fields is V gene, D gene, J gene, clone size, CDR3 DNA, CDR3 protein. The D gene is left open where the match is weak. Expanded clones get a size class; other rows say once, few or many, or leave the size out.

TRBV7-9	NA	TRBJ2-1	NA	TGTGCCAGCAGCTTAGCCATGCCATACAATGAGCAGTTCTTC	CASSLAMPYNEQFF
TRBV4-2	NA	TRBJ2-7	once	TGTGCCAGCAGCCCGGACCGACCCCGTGTCCGAAAGAGCTCCTACGAGCAGTACTTC	CASSPDRPRVRKSSYEQYF
TRBV7-9	NA	TRBJ2-7	NA	TGTGCCAGCAACACGGCGCAGGAAGGGGAGCAGTACTTC	CASNTAQEGEQYF
TRBV29-1	NA	TRBJ1-5	NA	TGCAGCGTCGGACAGATCAATCAGCCCCAGCATTTT	CSVGQINQPQHF
TRBV7-8	NA	TRBJ2-7	once	TGTGCCAGCAGCTTAGGAGACGAGCAGTACTTC	CASSLGDEQYF
TRBV19	NA	TRBJ1-5	NA	TGTGCCAGTAGTCATAACAGGAGGATGGAACATCAGCCCCAGCATTTT	CASSHNRRMEHQPQHF
TRBV28	NA	TRBJ1-2	NA	TGTGCCAGCAGGCTTCCCGGAGGGGGTCCGCTCGGCTACACCTTC	CASRLPGGGPLGYTF
TRBV2	NA	TRBJ2-5	NA	TGTGCCAGCAAGGCAAATCTGGAGACCCAGTACTTC	CASKANLETQYF
TRBV28	NA	TRBJ1-2	NA	TGTGCCAGCAGTTTGGTCCGGGACCATTATGGCTACACCTTC	CASSLVRDHYGYTF
TRBV4-2	TRBD1	TRBJ1-1	few	TGTGCCAGCGGTCAGACAGGGGCGGACACTGAAGCTTTCTTT	CASGQTGADTEAFF
TRBV7-9	NA	TRBJ2-7	NA	TGTGCCAGCAGCTTAGTGGGGTACGAGCAGTACTTC	CASSLVGYEQYF
TRBV9	TRBD1	TRBJ2-2	NA	TGTGCCAGCAGCGTAGAGCCGGGACAGGGGTTAATCGGGGAGCTGTTTTTT	CASSVEPGQGLIGELFF
TRBV29-1	TRBD1	TRBJ1-2	NA	TGCAGCGTTCCCGTTAGGGGGACAGGGGTGGGCTACACCTTC	CSVPVRGTGVGYTF
TRBV6-1	TRBD1	TRBJ1-2	NA	TGTGCCAGCAGTGCGGACAGGGTAGGCTACACCTTC	CASSADRVGYTF
TRBV28	TRBD2	TRBJ2-7	NA	TGTGCCAGCAGTTTATTCGGGACTAGCGGCTACGAGCAGTACTTC	CASSLFGTSGYEQYF
TRBV19	NA	TRBJ2-3	NA	TGTGCCAGTAGTATAACAACCACAGATACGCAGTATTTT	CASSITTTDTQYF
TRBV4-1	TRBD2	TRBJ2-3	NA	TGCGCCAGCAGCCAAGCCTCCGCGGGAGGGCCGGCAGATACGCAGTATTTT	CASSQASAGGPADTQYF
TRBV18	TRBD1	TRBJ2-6	NA	TGTGCCAGCTCACCGAGTACAGGGGAGTTGGGTGGCTCTGGGGCCAACGTCCTGACTTTC	CASSPSTGELGGSGANVLTF
TRBV5-4	TRBD2	TRBJ2-1	NA	TGTGCCAGCAGCTTGCTTAGCGGGAGCTACAATGAGCAGTTCTTC	CASSLLSGSYNEQFF
TRBV19	NA	TRBJ2-6	NA	TGTGCCAGTAGTATCCGTCTGGGCCGAAGAGCATCTGGGGCCAACGTCCTGACTTTC	CASSIRLGRRASGANVLTF
TRBV29-1	TRBD1	TRBJ2-1	NA	TGCAGCGTTACGACAGGGATCGACACAACGAATGAGCAGTTCTTC	CSVTTGIDTTNEQFF
TRBV9	NA	TRBJ2-7	NA	TGTGCCAGCAGGCCACGTGACCCTCCCTCCTACGAGCAGTACTTC	CASRPRDPPSYEQYF
TRBV19	TRBD1	TRBJ1-5	NA	TGTGCCAGTAGTGACCCGGGACAGGGCTATCAGCCCCAGCATTTT	CASSDPGQGYQPQHF
TRBV7-9	TRBD1	TRBJ2-1	NA	TGTGCCAGCAGCTTACAGGGGGACTACAATGAGCAGTTCTTC	CASSLQGDYNEQFF
TRBV19	TRBD1	TRBJ1-5	NA	TGTGCCAGTAGTTCCATTGACAGGGGAGATCAGCCCCAGCATTTT	CASSSIDRGDQPQHF
TRBV4-2	NA	TRBJ2-7	NA	TGTGCCAGCAGCCAAGATTTTTGGGGTGAGCAGTACTTC	CASSQDFWGEQYF
TRBV11-1	TRBD2	TRBJ2-7	NA	TGTGCCAGCAGCCTACTAGCGGGAGCGACCTACGAGCAGTACTTC	CASSLLAGATYEQYF
TRBV27	TRBD2	TRBJ2-7	once	TGTGCCAGCAGTTCGACGACTAGCTCAGGAAGCGAGCAGTACTTC	CASSSTTSSGSEQYF
TRBV28	NA	TRBJ1-2	NA	TGTGCCAGCAGTTTATCATCTCAGGGGAGAAATGGCTACACCTTC	CASSLSSQGRNGYTF
TRBV15	TRBD2	TRBJ2-1	NA	TGTGCCACCAGCTTAAGAGCTAGCGGGCTCTACAATGAGCAGTTCTTC	CATSLRASGLYNEQFF
TRBV5-1	NA	TRBJ2-1	once	TGCGCCAGCAGCTTGGGGGCTAGCGTGGGTTTCAATGAGCAGTTCTTC	CASSLGASVGFNEQFF
TRBV7-2	NA	TRBJ1-3	once	TGTGCCAGCAGCCCGGACCCCCCATGGTACTCTGGAAACACCATATATTTT	CASSPDPPWYSGNTIYF
TRBV11-2	NA	TRBJ2-7	NA	TGTGCCAGCAGCTTAGATACCTATCAACACTCCTACGAGCAGTACTTC	CASSLDTYQHSYEQYF
TRBV27	TRBD1	TRBJ2-2	few	TGTGCCAGCAGTTCTTGGGACAGGGTAACCGGGGAGCTGTTTTTT	CASSSWDRVTGELFF
TRBV7-2	NA	TRBJ1-5	NA	TGTGCCAGCAGCTTAGGGTTCGCGCTTAATCAGCCCCAGCATTTT	CASSLGFALNQPQHF
TRBV7-2	TRBD2	TRBJ2-7	NA	TGTGCCAGCAGCTTAACTAGCGGAGGGGGAGAAGAGCAGTACTTC	CASSLTSGGGEEQYF
TRBV4-3	NA	TRBJ1-3	NA	TGCGCCAGCAGCCAAGAACTTTCGGGAAACACCATATATTTT	CASSQELSGNTIYF
TRBV4-1	NA	TRBJ2-5	once	TGCGCCAGCAGCCAAGCGGGACGCAGCGCGGAGACCCAGTACTTC	CASSQAGRSAETQYF
TRBV12-5	TRBD1	TRBJ1-2	NA	TGTGCTAGTGGTTTCGGGACAGGCAGCTATGGCTACACCTTC	CASGFGTGSYGYTF
TRBV7-8	TRBD2	TRBJ2-3	NA	TGTGCCAGCAGCTTATTGAGCGGGGGACTCACAGATACGCAGTATTTT	CASSLLSGGLTDTQYF
TRBV28	NA	TRBJ1-1	NA	TGTGCCAGCAGTTTACTTCTCGGGTACGGGGGCACTGAAGCTTTCTTT	CASSLLLGYGGTEAFF
TRBV7-9	NA	TRBJ2-3	NA	TGTGCCAGCAGGACCTGGGGGAGGAATACGCAGTATTTT	CASRTWGRNTQYF
TRBV18	TRBD1	TRBJ2-3	NA	TGTGCCAGCTCCCTGGGACAGGGTGGAGATACGCAGTATTTT	CASSLGQGGDTQYF
TRBV4-2	TRBD1	TRBJ2-1	NA	TGTGCCAGCAGCCAAGATTCAGGGGGGCAGTTCTTC	CASSQDSGGQFF
TRBV27	NA	TRBJ1-2	NA	TGTGCCAGCAGAGACAGGCGCCAGGGGGGCTACACCTTC	CASRDRRQGGYTF
TRBV28	NA	TRBJ2-1	NA	TGTGCCAGCAACTCCCTCACTAGTTTCCCCTACAATGAGCAGTTCTTC	CASNSLTSFPYNEQFF
TRBV6-4	TRBD2	TRBJ2-5	NA	TGTGCCAGCAGCCTTTTAGGGGGAGGACTAGCGGGAGCAGAGACCCAGTACTTC	CASSLLGGGLAGAETQYF
TRBV11-3	NA	TRBJ2-1	NA	TGTGCCAGCAGCCTATTTGCCGGATCCTACAATGAGCAGTTCTTC	CASSLFAGSYNEQFF
TRBV18	TRBD1	TRBJ1-4	NA	TGTGCCAGCTCACCCCTGACAGGGTCTAATGAAAAACTGTTTTTT	CASSPLTGSNEKLFF